This TCR beta chain was obtained from a study of Graves' ophthalmopathy and Graves' hyperthyroidism. Study-level background: Peripheral blood collection took place at initial diagnosis, before any treatment. Study observations and caveats: It was with about 71% sensitivity and around 72% specificity that the model predicted ophthalmopathy progression.

This clonotype was detected only a few times. Its cognate antigen is unknown. RNA transcripts served as template for amplifying TCR beta CDR3 sequences. First-round RT-PCR employed HTBI primers, with a second-round multiplex PCR after it. TCRdb fed the multiplex PCR reads into MiXCR, producing one record per CDR3 protein. The table shows about 230,000 distinct CDR3 sequences, with around 42% occurring only once. Clinical symptoms, serum thyroxine, TRAb, thyroid ultrasound and orbital computed tomography formed the basis of diagnosis. Sequenced: peripheral blood. This sequence originates from an adult man with Graves' ophthalmopathy.

CDR3 in amino acids: CSASLPTGSETQYF. CDR3 DNA sequence: TGCAGTGCCTCCCTCCCCACAGGATCGGAGACCCAGTACTTC. V usage is TRBV20-1 and J usage is TRBJ2-5, with a tentative D call TRBD1 (5 bases). Germline assignment: CDR1 DFQATT and CDR2 SNEGSKA (reference sequence). The CDR3 spans 14 residues. Trimming removed 6 bases at V and 5 bases at J, with 19 bases between.